These T cell receptor beta chains were read from a single sample in a study of brain T cells in children with intractable seizures. Generated by immunoSEQ multiplex PCR, the TCRdb table keeps only in-frame clones and is missing some. The table shows about 320,000 clones, with about 93% occurring only once. Sequenced here: peripheral blood, sampled roughly 5 months after surgery. Source of these receptors: a boy under two years old with tuberous sclerosis and intractable seizures. Each CDR3 is given with its conserved first and last residue. The D gene is left open where the match is weak.

j_gene,d_gene,v_gene,CDR3aa,CDR3nt
TRBJ1-4,-,TRBV10-3,CAISEINEKLFF,TGTGCCATCAGTGAGATTAATGAAAAACTGTTTTTT
TRBJ2-3,TRBD2,TRBV6-5,CASRQRGADTDTQYF,TGTGCCAGCAGGCAGCGGGGTGCGGACACAGATACGCAGTATTTT
TRBJ1-5,-,TRBV19,CASSMEGGNQPQHF,TGTGCCAGTAGTATGGAAGGGGGCAATCAGCCCCAGCATTTT
TRBJ1-1,-,TRBV7-3,CASSPWFGATEAFF,TGTGCCAGCAGCCCTTGGTTCGGGGCAACTGAAGCTTTCTTT
TRBJ1-1,-,TRBV7-2,CASSLVAGMHTEAFF,TGTGCCAGCAGCTTAGTCGCAGGTATGCACACTGAAGCTTTCTTT
TRBJ2-1,TRBD2,TRBV5-1,CASSLARLAGDNEQFF,TGCGCCAGCAGCTTGGCCAGACTAGCCGGTGACAATGAGCAGTTCTTC
TRBJ1-5,-,TRBV4-2,CASSQDRWTDNQPQHF,TGTGCCAGCAGCCAAGATCGTTGGACAGACAATCAGCCCCAGCATTTT
TRBJ1-4,-,TRBV30,CAWSARPRQNRAAGEKLFF,TGTGCCTGGAGTGCGCGACCGAGACAGAACCGGGCTGCAGGGGAAAAACTGTTTTTT
TRBJ1-1,-,TRBV6-5,CASIPDIDNTEAFF,TGTGCCAGCATACCCGACATAGATAACACTGAAGCTTTCTTT
TRBJ2-7,-,TRBV6-5,CASSRTDYEQYF,TGTGCCAGCAGTAGGACGGACTACGAGCAGTACTTC
TRBJ2-1,-,TRBV27,CASSLAGIANEQFF,TGTGCCAGCAGTTTAGCGGGAATAGCAAATGAGCAGTTCTTC
TRBJ1-1,-,TRBV6-6,CASSYSIPPNTEAFF,TGTGCCAGCAGTTACTCGATCCCACCGAACACTGAAGCTTTCTTT
TRBJ1-6,-,TRBV3-1/TRBV3-2,CASSQRDFGSPLHF,TGTGCCAGCAGCCAACGGGACTTTGGATCACCCCTCCACTTT
TRBJ1-1,TRBD1,TRBV6-5,CASSYSQGANTEAFF,TGTGCCAGCAGTTACTCCCAGGGGGCGAACACTGAAGCTTTCTTT
TRBJ2-5,-,TRBV7-2,CASSPPAGGVETQYF,TGTGCCAGCAGCCCACCGGCCGGGGGAGTAGAGACCCAGTACTTC
TRBJ2-7,TRBD1,TRBV9,CASSVDDRGPYEQYF,TGTGCCAGCAGCGTAGACGACAGGGGTCCCTACGAGCAGTACTTC
TRBJ2-7,-,TRBV19,CASSLGTGPYEQYF,TGTGCCAGTAGTCTTGGGACGGGACCTTACGAGCAGTACTTC
TRBJ2-6,TRBD2,TRBV6-5,CASRWGGSGANVLTF,TGTGCCAGCAGGTGGGGGGGCTCTGGGGCCAACGTCCTGACTTTC
TRBJ2-1,-,TRBV9,CASSVGPNNEQFF,TGTGCCAGCAGCGTAGGCCCAAACAATGAGCAGTTCTTC